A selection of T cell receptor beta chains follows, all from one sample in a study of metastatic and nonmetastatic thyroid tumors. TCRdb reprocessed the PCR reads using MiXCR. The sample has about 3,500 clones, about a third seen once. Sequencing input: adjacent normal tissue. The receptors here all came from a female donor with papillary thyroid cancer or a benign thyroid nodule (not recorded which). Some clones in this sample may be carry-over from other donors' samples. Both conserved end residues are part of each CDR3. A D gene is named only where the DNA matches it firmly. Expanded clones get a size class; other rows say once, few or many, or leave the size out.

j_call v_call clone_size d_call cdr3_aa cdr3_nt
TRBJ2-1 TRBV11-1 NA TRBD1 CASSYRTGEPYTYNEQFF TGTGCCAGCAGCTATCGGACAGGGGAGCCCTACACCTACAATGAGCAGTTCTTC
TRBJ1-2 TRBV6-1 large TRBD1 CASSPIIDRANYGYTF TGTGCCAGCAGCCCAATTATAGACAGGGCTAACTATGGCTACACCTTC
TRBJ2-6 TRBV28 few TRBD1 CASSNRGQLSGANVLTF TGTGCCAGCAGTAACAGGGGTCAACTCTCTGGGGCCAACGTCCTGACTTTC
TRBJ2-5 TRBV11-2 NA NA CASSWDAQETQYF TGTGCCAGCAGCTGGGATGCCCAAGAGACCCAGTACTTC
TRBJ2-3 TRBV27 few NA CASSLGDTQYF TGTGCCAGCAGTCTCGGTGACACGCAGTATTTT
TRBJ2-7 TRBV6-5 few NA CASSYGTMYEQYF TGTGCCAGCAGTTACGGGACAATGTACGAGCAGTACTTC
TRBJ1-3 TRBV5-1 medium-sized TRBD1 CASSQYGTGFSGNTIYF TGCGCCAGCAGCCAATACGGGACAGGCTTCTCTGGAAACACCATATATTTT
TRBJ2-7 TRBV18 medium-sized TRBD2 CASSRTSGSPYEQYF TGTGCCAGCTCACGAACTAGCGGGTCCCCCTACGAGCAGTACTTC
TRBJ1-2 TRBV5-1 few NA CASSFQGLEGYTF TGCGCCAGCAGCTTCCAGGGATTGGAGGGCTACACCTTC
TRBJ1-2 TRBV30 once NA CSWSVTGGGGYTF TGTTCCTGGAGTGTAACCGGGGGCGGGGGCTACACCTTC
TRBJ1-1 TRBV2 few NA CASNYVTSTEAFF TGTGCCAGCAACTACGTGACGAGCACTGAAGCTTTCTTT
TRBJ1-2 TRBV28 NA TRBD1 CASSFGMGVGGYTF TGTGCCAGCAGTTTTGGAATGGGGGTAGGGGGCTACACCTTT
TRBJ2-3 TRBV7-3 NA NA CASSLHPSTDTQYF TGTGCCAGCAGCCTCCATCCAAGCACAGATACGCAGTATTTT
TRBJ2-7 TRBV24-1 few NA CATNRPRYEQYF TGTGCCACCAATCGCCCGAGGTACGAGCAGTACTTC
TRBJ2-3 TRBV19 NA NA CASSEWDTDTQYF TGTGCCAGCTCTGAGTGGGACACAGATACGCAGTATTTT
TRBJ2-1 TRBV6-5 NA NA CASSQRPNEQFF TGTGCCAGCAGTCAGAGACCAAATGAGCAGTTCTTC
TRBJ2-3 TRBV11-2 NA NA CASSPGEGREVYSDTQYF TGTGCCAGCAGCCCCGGCGAGGGGCGTGAGGTCTATTCAGATACGCAGTATTTT